This T cell receptor (beta chain) was sequenced during a study of regulatory T cells in long-lasting Graves disease. A few counts support this clonotype. To make TCR beta libraries, researchers used iRepertoire HTBI primers and Arm-PCR of CDR3 regions. TCRdb reanalysed the multiplex PCR reads using MiXCR and keeps one entry per CDR3 protein. The data show hundreds of thousands of distinct CDR3 sequences, with roughly 16% seen just once and around 11% held by the top ten. The CDR3 loop spans 11 amino acids. Looked up from germline, CDR1 is DFQATT and CDR2 is SNEGSKA (reference sequence). With 6 bases removed from V and 10 bases from J, the gap between germline ends came to 13 bases. Time point defined: newly diagnosed GD, antithyroid drugs for less than 3 months. Preparation of the TCR library used RNA extracted from PBMCs. In addition, the sample was reused for a study of T cells in Graves' hyperthyroidism and ophthalmopathy. That work adds: The TCR CDR3 first-round RT-PCR relied on the HTBI primer set.

The clonotype comes from a man between 18 and 29 years old with Graves disease. This chain connects TRBV20-1 to TRBJ2-1; D unresolved. The source material was peripheral blood mononuclear cells (PBMCs), sampled at new diagnosis, from a patient treated with antithyroid drugs. The CDR3 sequence: CSAERGWEQFF. For the CDR3, the DNA is TGCAGTGCGGAGAGAGGATGGGAGCAGTTCTTC.